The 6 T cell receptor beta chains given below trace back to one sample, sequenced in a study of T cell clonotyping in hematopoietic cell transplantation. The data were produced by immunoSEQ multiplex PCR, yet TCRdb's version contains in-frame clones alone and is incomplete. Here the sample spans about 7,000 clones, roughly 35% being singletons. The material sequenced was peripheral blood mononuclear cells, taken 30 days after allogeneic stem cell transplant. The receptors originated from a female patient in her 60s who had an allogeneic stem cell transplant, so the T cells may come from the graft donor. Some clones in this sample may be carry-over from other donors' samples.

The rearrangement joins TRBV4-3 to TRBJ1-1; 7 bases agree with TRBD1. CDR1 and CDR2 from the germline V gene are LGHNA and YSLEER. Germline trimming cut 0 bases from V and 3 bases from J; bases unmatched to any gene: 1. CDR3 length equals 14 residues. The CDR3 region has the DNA TGCGCCAGCAGCCAAGATCAGGGGGACACTGAAGCTTTCTTT. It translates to CASSQDQGDTEAFF.

The CDR3 spells CSVEDGAGQGYEQYF. The DNA for the CDR3 is TGCAGCGTTGAAGATGGGGCGGGACAGGGATACGAGCAGTACTTC. V is TRBV29-1 and J is TRBJ2-7, with 9 positions matching TRBD1. CDR1 and CDR2 (germline): SQVTM, ANQGSEA. This CDR3 spans 15 amino acids. J lost 4 bases, V lost 0 bases, and 7 bases had no gene match.

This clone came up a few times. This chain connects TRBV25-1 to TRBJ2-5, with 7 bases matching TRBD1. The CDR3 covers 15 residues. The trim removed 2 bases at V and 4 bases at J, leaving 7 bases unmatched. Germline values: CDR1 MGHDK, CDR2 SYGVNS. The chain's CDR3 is CASSEGNHRGETQYF. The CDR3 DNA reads TGTGCCAGCAGTGAAGGAAACCACAGGGGAGAGACCCAGTACTTC.

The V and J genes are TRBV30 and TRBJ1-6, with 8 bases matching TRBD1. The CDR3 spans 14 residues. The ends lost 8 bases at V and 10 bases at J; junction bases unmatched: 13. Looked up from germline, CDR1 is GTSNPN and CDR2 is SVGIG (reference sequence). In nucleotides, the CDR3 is TGTGCCGGGGAAATGACAGGGGTTCACTCACCCCTCCACTTT. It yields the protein CAGEMTGVHSPLHF. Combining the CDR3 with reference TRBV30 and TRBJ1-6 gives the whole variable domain SQTIHQWPATLVQPVGSPLSLECTVEGTSNPNLYWYRQAAGRGLQLLFYSVGIGQISSEVPQNLSASRPQDRQFILSSKKLLLSDSGFYLCAGEMTGVHSPLHFGNGTRLTVT.

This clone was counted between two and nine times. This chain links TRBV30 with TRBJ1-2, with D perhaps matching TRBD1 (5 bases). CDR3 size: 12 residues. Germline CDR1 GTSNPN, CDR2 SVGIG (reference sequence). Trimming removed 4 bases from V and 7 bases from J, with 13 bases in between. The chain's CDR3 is CAWNKGPGGYTF. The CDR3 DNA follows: TGTGCCTGGAACAAGGGACCAGGTGGCTACACCTTC.

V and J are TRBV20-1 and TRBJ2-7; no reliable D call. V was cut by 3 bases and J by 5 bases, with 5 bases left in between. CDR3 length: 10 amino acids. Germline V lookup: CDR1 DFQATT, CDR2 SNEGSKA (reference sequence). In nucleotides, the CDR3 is TGCAGTGCTAGTCGGGACGAGCAGTACTTC. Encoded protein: CSASRDEQYF.